Listed below are T cell receptor beta chains from one sample, sequenced in a study of neurological immune-mediated disorders. TCRdb re-derived calls from the 5' RACE reads in MiXCR, one entry per CDR3 protein. This repertoire shows under 70,000 distinct CDR3 sequences, approximately 25% found once; its top ten account for 3.5% to 5.5%. Sequences were obtained from PBMCs. The receptors derive from a man in his sixties with HTLV-1-associated myelopathy (HAM/TSP). CDR3s include the opening cysteine and the closing phenylalanine or tryptophan. The D gene is left open where the match is weak. The size field is filled for only some rows; it gives once, few, many or a size class.

clone_size	d_call	v_call	j_call	cdr3_nt	cdr3_aa
many	TRBD2	TRBV5-1	TRBJ2-3	TGCGCCAGCAACTTGGTGGCTAGCGGGACGGGCACAGATACGCAGTATTTT	CASNLVASGTGTDTQYF
many	NA	TRBV20-1	TRBJ1-5	TGCAGTGCTAGAGACGAGGGTAATCAGCCCCAGCATTTT	CSARDEGNQPQHF
many	TRBD2	TRBV7-8	TRBJ2-3	TGTGCCAGCAGCTTAGTGACTAGCGGGAGGACAGATACGCAGTATTTT	CASSLVTSGRTDTQYF
many	NA	TRBV5-1	TRBJ2-5	TGCGCCAGCAGCTTGGAGGCCCTACCTCAAGTTCACCAAGAGACCCAGTACTTC	CASSLEALPQVHQETQYF
medium-sized	TRBD1	TRBV28	TRBJ2-5	TGTGCCAGCAGTCTACGGACAGGAGTCAAAGAGACCCAGTACTTC	CASSLRTGVKETQYF
many	TRBD1	TRBV10-3	TRBJ1-2	TGTGCCATCAGTGAGTCGGCAGGGGGCGGTGGCTACACCTTC	CAISESAGGGGYTF
NA	NA	TRBV11-3	TRBJ2-1	TGTGCCAGCAGCTTAAGGGCAGGGGGGGGAGTCTATGAGCAGTTCTTC	CASSLRAGGGVYEQFF
NA	NA	TRBV5-1	TRBJ2-3	TGCGCCAGCAGCCACGCCAGCACAGATACGCAGTATTTT	CASSHASTDTQYF
many	NA	TRBV5-1	TRBJ2-7	TGCGCCAGCAGCTTGGGGACTCGAAAATCTACCTACGAGCAGTACTTC	CASSLGTRKSTYEQYF
many	NA	TRBV6-6	TRBJ2-2	TGTGCCAGCAGTTACTCCAGACAGGTTGGGACCGGGGAGCTGTTTTTT	CASSYSRQVGTGELFF
many	NA	TRBV20-1	TRBJ1-5	TGCAGTGCTGGGACCGAGCCACATCAGCCCCAGCATTTT	CSAGTEPHQPQHF
NA	NA	TRBV9	TRBJ1-6	TGTGCCAGCAGCGTCCCCCCTGATTCACCCCTCCACTTT	CASSVPPDSPLHF
once	NA	TRBV4-1	TRBJ1-2	TGCGCCAGCAGCCAAGATCGGCAACAGGGCAACAGCTATGGCTACACCTTC	CASSQDRQQGNSYGYTF
NA	TRBD2	TRBV20-1	TRBJ2-3	TGCAGTGCTAAGACGCGGGAGGCCCTAGATACGCAGTATTTT	CSAKTREALDTQYF
once	NA	TRBV7-8	TRBJ1-1	TGTGCCAGCAGCTTCGGCTTCGGGTTTGGGAAAACTGAAGCTTTCTTT	CASSFGFGFGKTEAFF
many	TRBD2	TRBV4-1	TRBJ2-1	TGCGCCAGCAGCCAGAACGACAGGACCCTGGGGACTAGCGCGGTCTTC	CASSQNDRTLGTSAVF
many	NA	TRBV28	TRBJ2-7	TGTGCCAGCAGTTTCGCAGGGAACCACGAGCAGTACTTC	CASSFAGNHEQYF
NA	TRBD2	TRBV7-8	TRBJ2-1	TGTGCCAGCAGATTAAGGGGGGCACTAGCGGGAGGGCCGAGTGAGAATGAGCAGTTCTTC	CASRLRGALAGGPSENEQFF
many	TRBD1	TRBV5-6	TRBJ2-1	TGTGCCAGCAGCTTGGGGCAGGGGGCGCGGAATGAGCAGTTCTTC	CASSLGQGARNEQFF
many	NA	TRBV20-1	TRBJ2-7	TGCAGTGCTGAGCCTACAGGGAGCAGCTCCTACGAGCAGTACTTC	CSAEPTGSSSYEQYF
few	NA	TRBV18	TRBJ2-1	TGTGCCAGCTCACCACCTGTGGGGGCCGGCAATGAGCAGTTCTTC	CASSPPVGAGNEQFF
many	NA	TRBV7-2	TRBJ1-3	TGTGCCAGCAGCTTAGGGGAGAGCCACGGAAACACCATATATTTT	CASSLGESHGNTIYF
many	NA	TRBV10-3	TRBJ2-3	TGTGCCATCAGTGAGGGGGCTACTAATACGCAGTATTTT	CAISEGATNTQYF
many	NA	TRBV16	TRBJ1-4	TGTGCCAGCAGCCAACAGGGGACCGGCAATGAAAAACTGTTTTTT	CASSQQGTGNEKLFF
many	TRBD1	TRBV4-1	TRBJ2-7	TGCGCCAGCAGCCAAGATATAACAGGGGATCTCTACGAGCAGTACTTC	CASSQDITGDLYEQYF
NA	TRBD1	TRBV5-1	TRBJ2-7	TGCGCCAGCGGCCGAGGGGACAGACTAAACTACGAGCAGTACTTC	CASGRGDRLNYEQYF
many	NA	TRBV5-1	TRBJ1-6	TGCGCCAGCAGCTTCCGAACCGGGGGGAATTCACCCCTCCACTTT	CASSFRTGGNSPLHF
NA	TRBD2	TRBV3-1	TRBJ2-3	TGTGCCAGCAGCCAAGAACAAAGCGGGAACACAGATACGCAGTATTTT	CASSQEQSGNTDTQYF
many	NA	TRBV28	TRBJ2-4	TGTGCCAGCAGTCCCTGGACCGACAGGGGAGGGAACATTCAGTACTTC	CASSPWTDRGGNIQYF
medium-sized	TRBD1	TRBV12-3/TRBV12-4	TRBJ1-5	TGTGCCAGCAGTTTTAGGACAGGGAGCAATCAGCCCCAGCATTTT	CASSFRTGSNQPQHF
few	TRBD2	TRBV20-1	TRBJ2-3	TGCAGTGCTTGGTTACTAGCGCAAACAGATACGCAGTATTTT	CSAWLLAQTDTQYF
medium-sized	TRBD2	TRBV29-1	TRBJ2-3	TGCAGCGTTTCCCCTAGCGGGAGGCCAGATACGCAGTATTTT	CSVSPSGRPDTQYF
NA	TRBD2	TRBV20-1	TRBJ2-1	TGCAGTGCTAGAGATCAGGGAGCGGGAGTGGTCAATGAGCAGTTCTTC	CSARDQGAGVVNEQFF
many	NA	TRBV12-3/TRBV12-4	TRBJ2-2	TGTGCCAGCAGTTTAAGGATGGCCGGGGAGCTGTTTTTT	CASSLRMAGELFF
NA	TRBD2	TRBV20-1	TRBJ2-5	TGCAGTGCCCTGGGACTAGCGGGGTCACAAGAGACCCAGTACTTC	CSALGLAGSQETQYF
few	TRBD2	TRBV6-6	TRBJ2-2	TGTGCCAGCAGTCGGACTAGCGGGAGGTCGGGCGGGGAGCTGTTTTTT	CASSRTSGRSGGELFF
many	NA	TRBV6-1	TRBJ2-3	TGTGCCAGCAGTGAAGGGTTAGGGTCAGATACGCAGTATTTT	CASSEGLGSDTQYF
many	TRBD1	TRBV11-2	TRBJ2-7	TGTGCCAGCAGCTGGGGGACAGGTTCCTACGAGCAGTACTTC	CASSWGTGSYEQYF
NA	NA	TRBV12-3/TRBV12-4	TRBJ2-7	TGTGCCAGCAGTTTACGGGGAGTTCGGGCCCACGAGCAGTACTTC	CASSLRGVRAHEQYF
many	NA	TRBV27	TRBJ2-7	TGTGCCAGCAGTTTACGGGCAGGCTTCTACGAGCAGTACTTC	CASSLRAGFYEQYF
NA	TRBD1	TRBV7-6	TRBJ2-2	TGTGCCAGCAGCCCCCGACACCCGGGACAGACGAACACCGGGGAGCTGTTTTTT	CASSPRHPGQTNTGELFF
once	TRBD1	TRBV5-1	TRBJ2-1	TGCGCCAGCAGCTTGGGGGCAGGGGGCCGGAATGAGCAGTTCTTC	CASSLGAGGRNEQFF
many	NA	TRBV11-1	TRBJ2-3	TGTGCCAGCAGCTTTTCCCCGCAGGTATCGGATACGCAGTATTTT	CASSFSPQVSDTQYF
many	NA	TRBV5-1	TRBJ2-1	TGCGCCAGCAGCTTAGCAGGGGGGACCTACAATGAGCAGTTCTTC	CASSLAGGTYNEQFF
once	NA	TRBV3-1	TRBJ1-1	TGTGCCAGCAGCCAAGGGAAGAGGTCCGGCTTTGAAGCTTTCTTT	CASSQGKRSGFEAFF
many	NA	TRBV6-1	TRBJ1-6	TGTGCCAGCAGTGAAACGGGGTTTAATAATTCACCCCTCCACTTT	CASSETGFNNSPLHF
many	NA	TRBV1	TRBJ1-5	TGCACCAGCAGCCAAGATCAGGGATATAGCAATCAGCCCCAGCATTTT	CTSSQDQGYSNQPQHF
many	TRBD1	TRBV29-1	TRBJ1-1	TGCAGCGTGCATCAATGGGACAGCACTGAAGCTTTCTTT	CSVHQWDSTEAFF